This is a list of T cell receptor beta chains from one sample in a study of graft-versus-host responses after intestinal transplantation. These receptors lack a known antigen. The assay was immunoSEQ multiplex PCR, and TCRdb's table has in-frame clones only and misses some. The table lists some 86,000 clones, about 93% of them singletons. Sequencing was performed on unstimulated CD8+ T cells sorted from spleen or lymph node cells, taken before intestinal transplant. Receptors were obtained from a human donor who received an intestinal transplant. CDR3s include the opening cysteine and the closing phenylalanine or tryptophan. Fields, in order: clone size, V gene, J gene, D gene, CDR3 protein, CDR3 DNA. A D gene is named only where the DNA matches it firmly. Expanded clones are given a class, and other clones once, few, many or no size at all.

>-|TRBV7-3|TRBJ2-5|-
CASSLLPGETQYF
TGTGCCAGCAGCCTACTCCCGGGGGAGACCCAGTACTTC
>few|TRBV9|TRBJ2-2|TRBD2
CASSVALAGNTGELFF
TGTGCCAGCAGCGTAGCCCTAGCGGGTAACACCGGGGAGCTGTTTTTT
>-|TRBV12-5|TRBJ2-7|TRBD1
CASGLPRDSSFEQYF
TGTGCTAGTGGTTTGCCCCGGGACAGTAGCTTCGAGCAGTACTTC
>once|TRBV12-5|TRBJ1-5|-
CASGKENQPQHF
TGTGCTAGTGGGAAAGAGAATCAGCCCCAGCATTTT
>-|TRBV5-6|TRBJ1-6|TRBD1
CASSPGTGGLSPLHF
TGTGCCAGCAGCCCCGGGACAGGGGGTCTTTCACCCCTCCACTTT
>once|TRBV7-9|TRBJ1-1|-
CASSLVLGNTEAFF
TGTGCCAGCAGCTTAGTTCTCGGGAACACTGAAGCTTTCTTT
>-|TRBV4-1|TRBJ2-1|-
CASSQDSWWMFF
TGCGCCAGCAGCCAAGATAGCTGGTGGATGTTCTTC
>-|TRBV19|TRBJ1-2|TRBD1
CASTTGGNYGYTF
TGTGCCAGTACGACAGGGGGAAACTATGGCTACACCTTC
>-|TRBV5-1|TRBJ2-7|-
CASSLGTGNPYEQYF
TGCGCCAGCAGCTTGGGAACAGGGAACCCCTACGAGCAGTACTTC
>-|TRBV19|TRBJ2-5|-
CASSIVPYQETQYF
TGTGCCAGTAGTATTGTACCGTACCAAGAGACCCAGTACTTC
>-|TRBV7-9|TRBJ2-1|TRBD2
CASSSTSGIYNEQFF
TGTGCCAGCAGCAGCACTAGCGGGATTTACAATGAGCAGTTCTTC
>-|TRBV9|TRBJ2-7|-
CASSVAWGYGYEQYF
TGTGCCAGCAGCGTAGCTTGGGGGTATGGCTACGAGCAGTACTTC
>-|TRBV29-1|TRBJ2-7|-
CSVEDLQSYEQYF
TGCAGCGTTGAAGATTTGCAGTCCTACGAGCAGTACTTC
>-|TRBV19|TRBJ2-7|-
CASSITGTGEQYF
TGTGCCAGTAGTATAACAGGGACTGGCGAGCAGTACTTC
>-|TRBV5-4|TRBJ1-1|-
CASSPPSGSEAFF
TGTGCCAGCAGCCCACCGTCCGGGTCTGAAGCTTTCTTT
>-|TRBV2|TRBJ1-1|-
CASGLGTEAFF
TGTGCCAGCGGACTGGGGACTGAAGCTTTCTTT
>-|TRBV6-5|TRBJ2-5|-
CASSNLRDYQETQYF
TGTGCCAGCAGCAACCTCCGGGACTACCAAGAGACCCAGTACTTC
>-|TRBV5-5|TRBJ1-2|-
CASTLFAHIYGYTF
TGTGCCAGCACCCTTTTCGCGCACATCTATGGCTACACCTTC
>-|TRBV7-6|TRBJ2-7|TRBD2
CASSPRLAGDRLVLEQYF
TGTGCCAGCAGCCCTAGACTAGCGGGAGATAGACTAGTTCTTGAGCAGTACTTC
>-|TRBV13|TRBJ2-5|TRBD1
CASSPRDRAQETQYF
TGTGCCAGCAGCCCCCGGGACAGGGCTCAAGAGACCCAGTACTTC
>-|TRBV9|TRBJ2-1|TRBD2
CASSVVAGGLNEQFF
TGTGCCAGCAGCGTAGTGGCGGGAGGTCTCAATGAGCAGTTCTTC
>-|TRBV6-5|TRBJ2-7|TRBD2
CASSYGSGRAYEQYF
TGTGCCAGCAGTTACGGTAGCGGGAGAGCCTACGAGCAGTACTTC
>-|TRBV28|TRBJ1-1|-
CASSPTGNAEAFF
TGTGCCAGCAGTCCGACAGGTAACGCTGAAGCTTTCTTT
>-|TRBV27|TRBJ2-7|TRBD2
CASSFRLAGYEQYF
TGTGCCAGCAGTTTTAGACTAGCGGGCTACGAGCAGTACTTC
>-|TRBV11-2|TRBJ2-1|-
CASSSVAINEQFF
TGTGCCAGCAGCTCAGTGGCCATCAATGAGCAGTTCTTC
>-|TRBV9|TRBJ2-6|TRBD1
CASSNDRDSGANVLTF
TGTGCCAGCAGCAACGACAGGGACTCTGGGGCCAACGTCCTGACTTTC
>-|TRBV5-4|TRBJ2-3|-
CASSLRGGSTDTQYF
TGTGCCAGCAGCTTGAGAGGCGGAAGCACAGATACGCAGTATTTT
>few|TRBV6-4|TRBJ2-1|TRBD2
CASSEAGGGNEQFF
TGTGCCAGCAGTGAAGCGGGGGGTGGTAATGAGCAGTTCTTC
>few|TRBV4-1|TRBJ2-1|-
CASSPGSNEQFF
TGCGCCAGCAGCCCAGGGTCTAATGAGCAGTTCTTC